These 10 T cell receptor beta chains share one sample of origin, sequenced in a study of T cell clonality in common variable immunodeficiency. Study-level results: In common variable immunodeficiency, TCR beta chains reportedly carried fewer deletions and N-nucleotide insertions.

Their target antigens are unknown. Profiled with immunoSEQ multiplex PCR; TCRdb holds only in-frame clones, not every one. The counts give about 7,300 clones, none of them seen only once; about 20% is held by the top ten. Sequencing was carried out using peripheral blood mononuclear cells. These TCRs come from a human donor with common variable immunodeficiency.

This clone was observed a few times. Read coverage stops 3 residues before the CDR3 terminus; the germline J gene supplies the remainder. The gene calls are TRBV18 and TRBJ2-7, with 11 bases aligning to TRBD2. Germline CDR1 reads KGHSH; CDR2 reads LQKENI. V lost 3 bases and J lost 6; bases outside the gene matches: 4. This CDR3 spans 14 amino acids. The CDR3 DNA, read in part, is TGTGCCAGCTCACCGAGCACTAGCGGGGGCGAG. Translation: CASSPSTSGGE. The entire CDR3 sequence reads CASSPSTSGGEQYF.

This clone was seen at least ten times. Read sequence stops 3 residues before the CDR3 end, and the germline J gene provides the missing end. This chain joins TRBV5-1 and TRBJ2-5; TRBD1 is a possible D gene (5 bases). CDR3 length: 13 amino acids. V lost 0 bases, J lost 5 bases, and 8 bases lay in between. The V gene's germline CDR1 is SGHRS and CDR2 YFSETQ. CDR3 protein: CASSLGQGETQYF. The sequenced CDR3 bases are TGCGCCAGCAGCTTGGGGCAGGGTGAGACC. Full variable domain (rest looked up from reference TRBV5-1 and TRBJ2-5): KAGVTQTPRYLIKTRGQQVTLSCSPISGHRSVSWYQQTPGQGLQFLFEYFSETQRNKGNFPGRFSGRQFSNSRSEMNVSTLELGDSALYLCASSLGQGETQYFGPGTRLLVL.

This clone was found a few times. Read coverage stops 3 residues before the CDR3 terminus; the germline J gene supplies the remainder. V is TRBV6-1 and J is TRBJ2-1; tentative D call: TRBD1 (5 bases). Trimming left V 4 bases short and J 0 bases short, with 10 bases between. Germline V gene data show CDR1 as MNHNS and CDR2 as SASEGT. CDR3 length equals 15 residues. The CDR3 bases that were read are TGTGCCAGCAGTGGTGGGGCTAGCTCCTACAATGAG. Its protein product is CASSGGASSYNE. The full CDR3 reads CASSGGASSYNEQFF.

This clone has ten or more counts. The CDR3 is cut off 3 residues early in the read; its end comes from the germline J gene. This chain joins TRBV28 and TRBJ1-5, with TRBD1 identical over 9 bases. The germline V gene has CDR1 MDHEN and CDR2 SYDVKM. The CDR3 contains 14 residues. Trimming took 5 bases from V and 4 from J; bases not matched to a gene: 3. CDR3: CASSLGQGNQPQHF. Incomplete CDR3 DNA: TGTGCCAGCAGTCTCGGACAGGGGAATCAGCCC.

This clone was counted between two and nine times. The read ends 3 residues shy of where the CDR3 ends; the end is completed using the germline J gene. The V gene is TRBV18, the J gene TRBJ2-7, with no clear D. The germline V gene has CDR1 KGHSH and CDR2 LQKENI. V was shortened by 0 bases and J by 1 base, with 7 bases between the two germline ends. The length of the CDR3 is 14 residues. CDR3: CASSPPPGSYEQYF. The part of the CDR3 DNA that was read is TGTGCCAGCTCACCACCACCAGGTTCCTACGAG.

This clone was seen at least ten times. Read data end 3 residues before the CDR3 end; the end is taken from the germline J gene. This chain links TRBV2 with TRBJ2-1, with 12 bases that match TRBD1. CDR3 length: 15 residues. The ends lost 8 bases at V and 3 bases at J; junction bases unmatched: 5. Germline V gene sequence: CDR1 SNHLY, CDR2 FYNNEI. The DNA read from the CDR3 is TGTGCCAGCGGCCGGGACAGGGGGCTCTACAATGAG. As protein: CASGRDRGLYNE. The CDR3 in its entirety is CASGRDRGLYNEQFF.

There are many counts of this clone. The read ends 3 residues shy of where the CDR3 ends; the end is completed using the germline J gene. The chain links TRBV19 to TRBJ2-7, with a possible D match to TRBD1 (5 bases). This CDR3 contains 14 residues. The V and J ends lost 2 bases and 2 bases respectively, with 10 bases between them. Germline V lookup: CDR1 LNHDA, CDR2 SQIVND (reference sequence). The CDR3 protein is CASSIRQGPYEQYF. CDR3 bases read: TGTGCCAGTAGTATAAGGCAGGGCCCCTACGAG.

This clone was counted ten times or more. The CDR3 end falls 3 residues outside the read, so it is completed with the germline J gene. The chain has TRBV5-1 and TRBJ2-5; 7 positions agree with TRBD1. Germline V gene sequence: CDR1 SGHRS, CDR2 YFSETQ. This CDR3 contains 16 residues. Germline trimming cut 4 bases from V and 5 bases from J; bases unmatched to any gene: 14. The CDR3 reads CASSVGVTGAIETQYF. The part of the CDR3 DNA that was read is TGCGCCAGCAGCGTGGGCGTAACAGGGGCTATCGAGACC.

As for this clone: The read finishes 3 residues shy of the CDR3 end, and the germline J gene is used to complete it. The rearrangement uses TRBV7-8 and TRBJ2-2; TRBD2 matches at 9 bases. The CDR3 runs to 17 residues. The V segment lost 5 bases and the J segment 3 bases; nucleotides outside the gene matches: 10. Germline V gene lookup returns CDR1 SGHVS and CDR2 FQNEAQ. The CDR3 DNA, read in part, is TGTGCCAGCAGCCCAACAGCGGGAGGCCTGTACACCGGGGAG. Translation: CASSPTAGGLYTGE. The CDR3 reads in full as CASSPTAGGLYTGELFF.

By share, this clone ranks as medium-sized (0.01 to 0.1%). The read falls 3 residues short of the CDR3 end, and the missing part is taken from the germline J gene. V is TRBV5-5 and J is TRBJ1-5; tentative D call: TRBD1 (6 bases). The CDR3 length is 15 residues. Trimming stripped 1 base from V and 3 bases from J, with 11 bases between. Per the germline V gene, CDR1 is SGHKS and CDR2 is YYEKEE (reference sequence). The CDR3 loop is CASSLTDSINQPQHF. CDR3 bases read: TGTGCCAGCAGCTTGACGGACAGTATCAATCAGCCC.